One T cell receptor beta chain is described in this entry. Its antigen is still unknown. Only in-frame clones appear in the TCRdb table, and some are missing; sequencing was by immunoSEQ multiplex PCR. The sample holds tens of thousands of clones, 75% seen once. These data belong to a study of cytotoxic CD8 clonotypes in ibrutinib-treated CLL. About the research overall: Approximately 25 partial and 2 complete responses; at median roughly 68 months, around 14 remitted, some 12 progressed. Among the samples, the mean was roughly 280,000 productive templates and some 100,000 productive rearrangements.

The CDR3 length is 16 residues. Losses at the gene ends were 4 bases for V and 2 bases for J; bases not matched to a gene: 7. Looked up from germline, CDR1 is MNHEY and CDR2 is SVGAGI. Study results and caveats: Lymph node repertoires were not studied, and sampling times were unmatched.

The TCR was taken from a human donor with chronic lymphocytic leukemia. Sample: PBMCs, taken before ibrutinib treatment. The rearrangement uses TRBV6-5 and TRBJ1-3, with 8 bases fitting TRBD1. The CDR3 reads CASSLTGGAAGNTIYF. The DNA of the CDR3 is TGTGCCAGCAGTTTAACAGGGGGAGCGGCTGGAAACACCATATATTTT.